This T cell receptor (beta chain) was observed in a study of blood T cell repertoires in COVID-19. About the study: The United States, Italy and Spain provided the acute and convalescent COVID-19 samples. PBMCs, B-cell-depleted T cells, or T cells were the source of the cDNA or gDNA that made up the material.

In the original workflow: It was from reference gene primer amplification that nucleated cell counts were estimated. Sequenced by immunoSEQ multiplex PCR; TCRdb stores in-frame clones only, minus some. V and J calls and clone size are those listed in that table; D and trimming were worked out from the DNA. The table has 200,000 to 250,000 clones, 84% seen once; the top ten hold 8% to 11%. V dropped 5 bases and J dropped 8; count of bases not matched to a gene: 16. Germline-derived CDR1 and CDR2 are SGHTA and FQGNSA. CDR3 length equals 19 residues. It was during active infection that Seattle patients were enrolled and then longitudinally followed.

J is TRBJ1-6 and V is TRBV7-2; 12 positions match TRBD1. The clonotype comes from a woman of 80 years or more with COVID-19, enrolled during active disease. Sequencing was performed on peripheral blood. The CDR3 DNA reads TGTGCCAGCAGCCCTAGCTCCACCGGGACAGGGGGCATCCATTCACCCCTCCACTTT. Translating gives CASSPSSTGTGGIHSPLHF.